This is a list of T cell receptor beta chains from one sample in a study of cytomegalovirus exposure and HLA in healthy donors. This table comes from immunoSEQ multiplex PCR, and its TCRdb copy is limited to in-frame clones, with some not included. The table shows roughly 120,000 clones, with over 75% occurring only once. Sequencing was carried out using PBMCs. Receptors originate from a woman younger than 45 in good health and CMV-seropositive. CDR3s include the opening cysteine and the closing phenylalanine or tryptophan. Each record gives: J gene, V gene, clone size, D gene, CDR3 DNA, CDR3 protein. A D gene is named only where the DNA matches it firmly. Rows give clone size only sometimes, using once, few, many, or a class for an expanded clone.

J: TRBJ1-1; V: TRBV19; size: once; D: NA; DNA: TGTGCCAGTAGGGGGTCCGGAGGGGACACTGAAGCTTTCTTT; CDR3: CASRGSGGDTEAFF
J: TRBJ2-4; V: TRBV18; size: NA; D: TRBD1; DNA: TGTGCCAGCTCACCGGGACAGAAAAACATTCAGTACTTC; CDR3: CASSPGQKNIQYF
J: TRBJ1-1; V: TRBV6-5; size: NA; D: NA; DNA: TGTGCCAGCAGTTCCTACCTGTCGGCTTTCTTT; CDR3: CASSSYLSAFF
J: TRBJ2-2; V: TRBV10-3; size: NA; D: NA; DNA: TGTGCCATCAGGCCGGGACACCCCACCGGGGAGCTGTTTTTT; CDR3: CAIRPGHPTGELFF
J: TRBJ1-2; V: TRBV6-1; size: NA; D: NA; DNA: TGTGCCAGCAGTCAAGGGTCGAGGGACTATGGCTACACCTTC; CDR3: CASSQGSRDYGYTF
J: TRBJ2-7; V: TRBV30; size: NA; D: NA; DNA: TGTGCCTGGAGCCGAGGGGGTGGGTACGAGCAGTACTTC; CDR3: CAWSRGGGYEQYF
J: TRBJ1-4; V: TRBV5-6; size: once; D: NA; DNA: TGTGCCAGCAGCCATAGGGCAGGGAACGAAAAACTGTTTTTT; CDR3: CASSHRAGNEKLFF
J: TRBJ2-7; V: TRBV6-6; size: once; D: NA; DNA: TGTGCCAGCAGTTTGGACACAGGGTCCCACGAGCAGTACTTC; CDR3: CASSLDTGSHEQYF
J: TRBJ2-1; V: TRBV13; size: NA; D: TRBD1; DNA: TGTGCCAGCAGCTTAGGCCCCCGGGGACAGGAACTCTTC; CDR3: CASSLGPRGQELF
J: TRBJ2-1; V: TRBV9; size: NA; D: TRBD1; DNA: TGTGCCAGCAGCGTAGTAGCCGGACAGGGGTACAATGAGCAGTTCTTC; CDR3: CASSVVAGQGYNEQFF
J: TRBJ1-2; V: TRBV15; size: NA; D: TRBD1; DNA: TGTGCCACCAGCAGAGGAGGCGCAGGGGGCTATGGCTACACCTTC; CDR3: CATSRGGAGGYGYTF